The following is a TCR beta chain sequence with its context. This sample is part of a study of blood T cell repertoires in COVID-19. For the study at large: The study drew acute and convalescent COVID-19 samples from the United States, Italy and Spain. Nucleic acid was either cDNA or gDNA, and it came from T cells, B-cell-depleted T cells, or PBMCs.

V lost 0 bases to trimming and J lost 6 bases, with 20 bases between them. The CDR3 length is 17 residues. Germline V gene data show CDR1 as MGHRA and CDR2 as YSYEKL. As handled by the study authors: Using reference gene primer amplification, nucleated cell counts were estimated. Sequencing used immunoSEQ multiplex PCR; TCRdb keeps in-frame clones, though not all of them. V, J and clone size were drawn from that table, and D and trimming were deduced from the DNA. Of about 53,000 clones detected, 80% to 90% appear once; the ten largest clones hold 4%. The TCR was taken from a man over 45 with acute or convalescent COVID-19. The chain recombines TRBV4-1 with TRBJ1-1, with a tentative D call TRBD1 (5 bases). Sequenced sample: peripheral blood. The CDR3 sequence is CASSQDLPRAAEAEAFF. Here the CDR3 DNA reads TGCGCCAGCAGCCAAGATTTACCCAGGGCAGCCGAGGCTGAAGCTTTCTTT.